This record covers a single T cell receptor beta chain. Its cognate antigen has yet to be identified. No clone much larger than this one lies a single base away; base qualities are absent. CDR1 and CDR2 (MNHEY, SVGAGI) derive from the germline V gene. Unmatched junction bases come to 11, with V trimmed by 4 bases and J by 8 bases. Measured from the cysteine to the phenylalanine, the CDR3 is 15 residues long. The read is trimmed to its CDR3 DNA, 45 bases read in frame from base 1. The method was PCR. Data came from an Illumina HiSeq 2500. TCR libraries were prepared with molecular barcoding, using unique molecular identifiers to normalize TCRbeta repertoire quantification. TCRdb applied fastp at Q25 and MiXCR to the public reads, then kept only in-frame beta chains. Entries are consolidated by CDR3 protein sequence, retaining the most common genes and DNA. Recorded for this sample are around 600,000 distinct CDR3 sequences; roughly 17% of them occurred a single time. In total, the top ten clones hold about 1.1% of the sample.

This sample stems from a study of T-cell reconstitution after alpha-beta-depleted transplantation in children listed by TCRdb under 2016. In terms of the full investigation: Using TCR repertoire profiling, the study followed T-cell immune reconstitution in a quantitative way in children after TCRalphabeta/CD19-depleted allogeneic hematopoietic cell transplantation.

The sequence joins TRBV6-5 to TRBJ2-1, and 7 junction bases match TRBD1. This TCR derives from a human donor who donated a stem cell graft to a child with acute myeloid leukemia. The sample consisted of PBMCs from the stem cell graft donor, taken from the stem cell graft. The CDR3 has the sequence CASSFGDRVGDEQFF. Read as DNA, the sequence is TGTGCCAGCAGTTTCGGCGACAGGGTCGGCGATGAGCAGTTCTTC.